This T cell receptor beta chain was identified during a study of shared clonotypes between healthy human individuals. The V and J ends lost 4 bases and 1 base, in that order; junction bases with no gene match: 4. CDR1 and CDR2 (germline): SGDLS, YYNGEE. The CDR3 is made up of 14 amino acids. Libraries were prepared by immunoSEQ multiplex PCR; TCRdb keeps only in-frame clonotypes and omits some of them. The data show more than 550,000 clones, about 92% seen once. Naive CD8 cells, CD45RO-negative and positively selected for CCR7, excluded terminally differentiated effector memory CD45RA+ cells. Of note for this clone: Its specificity is not known.

General study results and limits: Among donors, sharing of clonotypes was expected to be affected by sequencing depth.

What was sequenced was naive CD8+ T cells sorted from blood. The receptor's source is a man aged 25-45 years in good health. The genes are TRBV9 and TRBJ2-7, with TRBD1 matching 8 bases. CDR3 protein: CASSSTGASYEQYF. The CDR3 region has the DNA TGTGCCAGCAGCTCGACAGGGGCTTCCTACGAGCAGTACTTC.